What follows are 32 T cell receptor beta chains derived from one specimen sequenced in a study of blood T cell repertoires in COVID-19. This table comes from immunoSEQ multiplex PCR, and its TCRdb copy is limited to in-frame clones, with some not included. The table lists tens of thousands of clones, 80% to 90% of them singletons, with 14% in the top ten. Material for sequencing was peripheral blood. The source of these receptors is a man in his 70s with acute or convalescent COVID-19.

V usage is TRBV6-5 and J usage is TRBJ1-4; no definite D call. Trimming took 6 bases from V and 5 from J, leaving 10 bases between them. The CDR3 is made up of 13 amino acids. The germline V gene has CDR1 MNHEY and CDR2 SVGAGI. The CDR3 is CASRQDGNEKLFF. In DNA form, the CDR3 reads TGTGCCAGCAGACAAGACGGGAATGAAAAACTGTTTTTT.

The chain joins TRBV18 to TRBJ1-2, with TRBD1 matching 10 bases. From germline, CDR1 is KGHSH and CDR2 LQKENI. The V and J ends lost 5 bases and 6 bases, in that order; junction bases with no gene match: 12. This CDR3 has 16 amino acids. CDR3 protein: CASSALSGTGENGYTF. DNA of the CDR3: TGTGCCAGCTCAGCCCTATCCGGGACAGGGGAAAATGGCTACACCTTC. The variable domain in full, completed from reference TRBV18 and TRBJ1-2, reads NAGVMQNPRHLVRRRGQEARLRCSPMKGHSHVYWYRQLPEEGLKFMVYLQKENIIDESGMPKERFSAEFPKEGPSILRIQQVVRGDSAAYFCASSALSGTGENGYTFGSGTRLTVV.

V and J are TRBV2 and TRBJ2-6; D is undetermined. The V gene's germline CDR1 is SNHLY and CDR2 FYNNEI. Trimming took 6 bases from V and 0 from J, leaving 3 bases between them. CDR3 length: 13 amino acids. The CDR3 is CASSNSGANVLTF. The CDR3, as DNA: TGTGCCAGCAGCAACTCTGGGGCCAACGTCCTGACTTTC. The full variable domain, rest sourced from reference TRBV2 and TRBJ2-6, is EPEVTQTPSHQVTQMGQEVILRCVPISNHLYFYWYRQILGQKVEFLVSFYNNEISEKSEIFDDQFSVERPDGSNFTLKIRSTKLEDSAMYFCASSNSGANVLTFGAGSRLTVL.

The chain carries TRBV6-5 and TRBJ1-2; 9 positions match TRBD1. J lost 6 bases, V lost 1 base, and 3 bases had no gene match. CDR3 length: 14 residues. Germline V gene data show CDR1 as MNHEY and CDR2 as SVGAGI. In DNA, the CDR3 is TGTGCCAGCAGTTACTACGGGACAGGGAATGGCTACACCTTC. Encoded protein: CASSYYGTGNGYTF.

The chain links TRBV18 to TRBJ1-4; D is unresolved. This CDR3 region has 17 residues. CDR1 and CDR2 (germline): KGHSH, LQKENI. V gave up 2 bases and J gave up 0 bases, with 13 bases separating them. The DNA for the CDR3 is TGTGCCAGCTCACCAAAGAGGTCAGAAGCAACTAATGAAAAACTGTTTTTT. Its translation is CASSPKRSEATNEKLFF. Based on the CDR3 plus reference TRBV18 and TRBJ1-4, the full variable domain is NAGVMQNPRHLVRRRGQEARLRCSPMKGHSHVYWYRQLPEEGLKFMVYLQKENIIDESGMPKERFSAEFPKEGPSILRIQQVVRGDSAAYFCASSPKRSEATNEKLFFGSGTQLSVL.

The chain uses TRBV19 and TRBJ1-1; no reliable D call. Germline V gene data show CDR1 as LNHDA and CDR2 as SQIVND (reference sequence). The CDR3 contains 11 residues. Trimming shortened V by 8 bases and J by 4 bases, and 8 bases separated the two germline ends. CDR3 nucleotides: TGTGCCAGTTACCTAGGCACTGAAGCTTTCTTT. This gives the protein CASYLGTEAFF.

The chain carries TRBV6-1 and TRBJ1-2; no firm D call. V lost 1 base, J lost 3 bases, and 12 bases lay in between. Germline values: CDR1 MNHNS, CDR2 SASEGT. The CDR3 runs 15 residues. The CDR3 coding sequence is TGTGCCAGCAGTGAAGGGGGAGGAACATACTATGGCTACACCTTC. Translated, it gives CASSEGGGTYYGYTF.

The V gene is TRBV9, the J gene TRBJ1-3; maybe TRBD1 (6 bases). V was trimmed by 3 bases and J by 5 bases, leaving 9 bases between them. Looked up from germline, CDR1 is SGDLS and CDR2 is YYNGEE. CDR3 length: 13 amino acids. The CDR3 bases are TGTGCCAGCAGCGATCGGGACAGAAACACCATATATTTT. Protein sequence: CASSDRDRNTIYF.

The sample holds a few counts of this clone. V and J are TRBV7-9 and TRBJ2-2; D is ambiguous. Germline V gives CDR1 SEHNR, CDR2 FQNEAQ (reference sequence). V lost 4 bases and J 1 base, leaving 10 bases between the germline ends. This CDR3 spans 15 amino acids. In DNA, the CDR3 is TGTGCCAGCAGCTCTGTCTCGGGGAACACCGGGGAGCTGTTTTTT. Protein: CASSSVSGNTGELFF.

At least ten counts were recorded for this clone. This chain links TRBV5-1 with TRBJ1-2; 10 bases agree with TRBD1. The junction had 5 bases not matched to a gene; V was cut back by 4 bases and J by 8 bases. Per the germline V gene, CDR1 is SGHRS and CDR2 is YFSETQ. The length of the CDR3 is 13 residues. CDR3 sequence: CASSPPTGGGYTF. The CDR3, as DNA: TGCGCCAGCAGCCCCCCGACAGGGGGCGGCTACACCTTC. Drawing the rest from reference TRBV5-1 and TRBJ1-2, the complete variable domain is KAGVTQTPRYLIKTRGQQVTLSCSPISGHRSVSWYQQTPGQGLQFLFEYFSETQRNKGNFPGRFSGRQFSNSRSEMNVSTLELGDSALYLCASSPPTGGGYTFGSGTRLTVV.

In DNA form, the CDR3 reads TGTGCCAGTAGTATGCTAGCGGGAGTTGCCGGGGAGCTGTTTTTT. Translation: CASSMLAGVAGELFF. This chain links TRBV19 with TRBJ2-2; 10 positions match TRBD2. With V trimmed by 3 bases and J by 6 bases, 4 bases remained unmatched. Germline CDR1 and CDR2: LNHDA and SQIVND (reference sequence). This CDR3 region has 15 residues. Drawing the rest from reference TRBV19 and TRBJ2-2, the complete variable domain is DGGITQSPKYLFRKEGQNVTLSCEQNLNHDAMYWYRQDPGQGLRLIYYSQIVNDFQKGDIAEGYSVSREKKESFPLTVTSAQKNPTAFYLCASSMLAGVAGELFFGEGSRLTVL.

The chain has TRBV4-3 and TRBJ1-1; D is ambiguous. There are 15 residues in the CDR3. V was pared by 3 bases and J by 6 bases, with 17 bases between. The germline V gene has CDR1 LGHNA and CDR2 YSLEER. CDR3 in amino acids: CASSQSIGGSAEAFF. The DNA of the CDR3 is TGCGCCAGCAGCCAGTCAATCGGAGGGTCGGCTGAAGCTTTCTTT.

The chain has TRBV6-6 and TRBJ1-3; D perhaps matches TRBD1 (5 bases). V dropped 0 bases and J dropped 4 bases, with 13 bases sitting between them. Germline CDR1 is MNHNY and CDR2 is SVGAGI (reference sequence). The CDR3 sequence is 16 residues long. The CDR3 reads CASSYSSGGAGNTIYF. CDR3 nucleotide sequence: TGTGCCAGCAGTTACTCGAGCGGGGGAGCAGGAAACACCATATATTTT.

The table lists this clone with a count of one. V and J are TRBV5-6 and TRBJ1-2, with D unresolved. The CDR3 extends over 13 amino acids. The germline V and J ends were trimmed by 4 bases and 8 bases, with 15 bases remaining between them. In germline, CDR1 is SGHDT, CDR2 YYEEEE. The CDR3 here is CASSPGTYGGYTF. DNA of the CDR3: TGTGCCAGCAGCCCCGGTACCTACGGGGGCTACACCTTC.

V is TRBV7-2 and J is TRBJ1-2, with a possible D match to TRBD1 (6 bases). Germline V gene lookup returns CDR1 SGHTA and CDR2 FQGNSA. The CDR3 runs 13 residues. Trimming took 5 bases from V and 4 from J, leaving 11 bases between them. In DNA form, the CDR3 reads TGTGCCAGCAGCCCGGACAGCCTCTATGGCTACACCTTC. It is translated as CASSPDSLYGYTF.

J is TRBJ2-7 and V is TRBV7-2, with no clear D. The CDR3 covers 13 residues. Germline V gives CDR1 SGHTA, CDR2 FQGNSA. V lost 3 bases and J 2 bases, leaving 8 bases between the germline ends. The CDR3 reads CASSFAGPYEQYV. The DNA of the CDR3 is TGTGCCAGCAGCTTTGCAGGCCCCTACGAGCAGTACGTC.

The chain couples TRBV5-5 to TRBJ2-7; TRBD2 aligns across 16 bases. J gave up 5 bases and V 4 bases, and 6 bases lay outside the gene matches. In germline, CDR1 is SGHKS, CDR2 YYEKEE (reference sequence). The CDR3 is made up of 16 amino acids. Here the CDR3 reads CASSPGTSGRAHEQYF. The CDR3 coding sequence is TGTGCCAGCAGCCCCGGGACTAGCGGGAGGGCCCACGAGCAGTACTTC.

The chain recombines TRBV9 with TRBJ1-3; tentatively, D is TRBD1 (6 bases). Germline V gives CDR1 SGDLS, CDR2 YYNGEE. The CDR3 is 15 residues long. With 0 bases removed from V and 4 bases from J, the gap between germline ends came to 11 bases. This chain's CDR3 is CASSVEGGWGNTIYF. DNA for the CDR3: TGTGCCAGCAGCGTAGAAGGGGGATGGGGAAACACCATATATTTT.

This clone is a singleton in its sample. The CDR3 nucleotides read TGTGCCACCAGGGACAGGGTGAACACCGGGGAGCTGTTTTTT. This sequence encodes CATRDRVNTGELFF. This rearrangement joins TRBV19 to TRBJ2-2, with 9 nucleotides matching TRBD1. From germline, CDR1 is LNHDA and CDR2 SQIVND (reference sequence). This CDR3 comprises 14 residues. The trim removed 10 bases at V and 1 base at J, leaving 4 bases unmatched.

V gene TRBV11-2 combines with J gene TRBJ1-3, with a tentative D call TRBD1 (6 bases). CDR1 is SGHAT, CDR2 FQNNGV, per germline. The CDR3 covers 15 residues. The V end was cut by 5 bases, the J end by 4 bases, with 15 bases between. The CDR3 sequence: CASSPPRGRGNTIYF. CDR3 DNA sequence: TGTGCCAGCAGCCCTCCTAGGGGGAGAGGAAACACCATATATTTT.

The J gene is TRBJ1-2, the V gene TRBV5-5; D ambiguous. V gave up 0 bases and J gave up 5 bases, with 11 bases separating them. The CDR3 totals 14 residues. The germline gives CDR1 SGHKS, CDR2 YYEKEE (reference sequence). The CDR3 is CASSLGGSDYGYTF. In DNA form, the CDR3 reads TGTGCCAGCAGCTTGGGCGGTTCGGATTATGGCTACACCTTC. The complete variable domain, with remaining parts taken from reference TRBV5-5 and TRBJ1-2, reads DAGVTQSPTHLIKTRGQQVTLRCSPISGHKSVSWYQQVLGQGPQFIFQYYEKEERGRGNFPDRFSARQFPNYSSELNVNALLLGDSALYLCASSLGGSDYGYTFGSGTRLTVV.

This clone showed up just once. The J gene is TRBJ2-3, the V gene TRBV4-3, with 7 bases that match TRBD2. The germline CDR1 and CDR2 sequences are LGHNA and YSLEER. The CDR3 extends over 18 amino acids. After removal of 0 bases from V and 2 bases from J, the junction contained 11 bases not matched to a gene. CDR3 in amino acids: CASSQELARGFITDTQYF. CDR3 sequence (DNA): TGCGCCAGCAGCCAAGAACTAGCGCGGGGGTTTATCACAGATACGCAGTATTTT.

This clone was counted a few times. The chain combines TRBV5-1 with TRBJ1-2; 11 bases line up with TRBD1. Germline V gene lookup returns CDR1 SGHRS and CDR2 YFSETQ. V was pared by 2 bases and J by 4 bases, with 7 bases of the junction left unmatched. The CDR3 is made up of 16 amino acids. In nucleotides, the CDR3 is TGCGCCAGCAGCTTAGGACAGGGGGCTTTGTCCTATGGCTACACCTTC. Its protein product is CASSLGQGALSYGYTF.

A remark on this clone: At one boundary the junction diverges from the germline segment, which might be a read error. The V call is TRBV13, the J call TRBJ1-1, with 12 bases aligning to TRBD1. Germline assignment: CDR1 PRHDT and CDR2 FYEKMQ (reference sequence). The CDR3 loop spans 15 amino acids. The CDR3 reads CASRLGTGGNTEAFF. Written as DNA, the CDR3 is TGTGCCAGCAGATTAGGGACAGGGGGCAACACTGAAGCTTTCTTT.

The chain has TRBV7-9 and TRBJ2-5, with TRBD2 matching over 11 bases. CDR3 size: 17 residues. The V and J ends lost 2 bases and 5 bases, in that order; junction bases with no gene match: 10. The germline V gene has CDR1 SEHNR and CDR2 FQNEAQ (reference sequence). CDR3 bases: TGTGCCAGCAGCTTACCCGGCATAGCGGGAGGGCTGGAGACCCAGTACTTC. Translating it yields CASSLPGIAGGLETQYF. Complete variable domain (other parts from reference TRBV7-9 and TRBJ2-5): DTGVSQNPRHKITKRGQNVTFRCDPISEHNRLYWYRQTLGQGPEFLTYFQNEAQLEKSRLLSDRFSAERPKGSFSTLEIQRTEQGDSAMYLCASSLPGIAGGLETQYFGPGTRLLVL.

This clone was recorded a few times. The chain recombines TRBV18 with TRBJ1-6; 7 nucleotides align to TRBD1. V lost 6 bases and J lost 6; bases outside the gene matches: 8. This CDR3 has 15 amino acids. Germline-derived CDR1 and CDR2 are KGHSH and LQKENI. For the CDR3, the DNA is TGTGCCAGCTCCCCCACGGGACAGCCTAATTCACCCCTCCACTTT. Protein sequence: CASSPTGQPNSPLHF.

The rearrangement links TRBV5-4 to TRBJ2-7; 10 bases fit TRBD1. This CDR3 has 13 residues. J gave up 6 bases and V 4 bases, and 4 bases lay outside the gene matches. CDR1 SGHNT and CDR2 YYREEE come from the germline V gene (reference sequence). CDR3 amino acids: CASSAGTGVEQYF. CDR3 nucleotide sequence: TGTGCCAGCAGCGCCGGGACAGGGGTCGAGCAGTACTTC.

The V call is TRBV7-3, the J call TRBJ1-1, with 8 bases aligning to TRBD1. The CDR3 totals 14 residues. V trimming: 7 bases; J trimming: 3 bases; junction bases outside the gene matches: 7. Per germline, CDR1 SGHTA and CDR2 FQGTGA. The CDR3 DNA is TGTGCCAGCACCCGGACAGGGAGGGACACTGAAGCTTTCTTT. Translated: CASTRTGRDTEAFF.

This clone was observed a single time. V gene TRBV14 combines with J gene TRBJ2-7; 7 positions match TRBD2. The CDR3 runs to 14 residues. Germline V gene data show CDR1 as SGHDN and CDR2 as FVKESK. V lost 3 bases to trimming and J lost 2 bases; unmatched junction nucleotides: 4. Here the CDR3 DNA reads TGTGCCAGCAGCCAGTGGACTAGACCCTACGAGCAGTACGTC. Translation gives CASSQWTRPYEQYV.

J is TRBJ1-5 and V is TRBV12-3 or TRBV12-4, with a possible D match to TRBD1 (6 bases). The V end was cut by 6 bases, the J end by 3 bases, with 9 bases between. This CDR3 comprises 13 residues. In DNA, the CDR3 is TGTGCCAGCAGGCACAGGGACAATCAGCCCCAGCATTTT. Its protein is CASRHRDNQPQHF.

This rearrangement joins TRBV12-2 to TRBJ2-5; the table's D gene call, TRBD1, was not cross checked with the DNA. TRBV12-2 is a listed pseudogene. This CDR3 comprises 19 residues. In DNA, the CDR3 is TGTGCAAGTCGCGGGGACAGCGAGACCGAGCGGGCGTACCAAGAGACCCAGTACTTC. It is translated as CASRGDSETERAYQETQYF.

The count of this clone is one. This chain links TRBV4-2 with TRBJ2-2, with D possibly TRBD2 on 6 matching bases. The V end lost 0 bases, the J end lost 5 bases, and 7 bases lay between the germline ends. This CDR3 has 14 amino acids. The germline V gene has CDR1 LGHNA and CDR2 YNFKEQ. In nucleotides, the CDR3 is TGTGCCAGCAGCCAAGATGGGAGGACCGGGGAGCTGTTTTTT. Amino acid sequence: CASSQDGRTGELFF.